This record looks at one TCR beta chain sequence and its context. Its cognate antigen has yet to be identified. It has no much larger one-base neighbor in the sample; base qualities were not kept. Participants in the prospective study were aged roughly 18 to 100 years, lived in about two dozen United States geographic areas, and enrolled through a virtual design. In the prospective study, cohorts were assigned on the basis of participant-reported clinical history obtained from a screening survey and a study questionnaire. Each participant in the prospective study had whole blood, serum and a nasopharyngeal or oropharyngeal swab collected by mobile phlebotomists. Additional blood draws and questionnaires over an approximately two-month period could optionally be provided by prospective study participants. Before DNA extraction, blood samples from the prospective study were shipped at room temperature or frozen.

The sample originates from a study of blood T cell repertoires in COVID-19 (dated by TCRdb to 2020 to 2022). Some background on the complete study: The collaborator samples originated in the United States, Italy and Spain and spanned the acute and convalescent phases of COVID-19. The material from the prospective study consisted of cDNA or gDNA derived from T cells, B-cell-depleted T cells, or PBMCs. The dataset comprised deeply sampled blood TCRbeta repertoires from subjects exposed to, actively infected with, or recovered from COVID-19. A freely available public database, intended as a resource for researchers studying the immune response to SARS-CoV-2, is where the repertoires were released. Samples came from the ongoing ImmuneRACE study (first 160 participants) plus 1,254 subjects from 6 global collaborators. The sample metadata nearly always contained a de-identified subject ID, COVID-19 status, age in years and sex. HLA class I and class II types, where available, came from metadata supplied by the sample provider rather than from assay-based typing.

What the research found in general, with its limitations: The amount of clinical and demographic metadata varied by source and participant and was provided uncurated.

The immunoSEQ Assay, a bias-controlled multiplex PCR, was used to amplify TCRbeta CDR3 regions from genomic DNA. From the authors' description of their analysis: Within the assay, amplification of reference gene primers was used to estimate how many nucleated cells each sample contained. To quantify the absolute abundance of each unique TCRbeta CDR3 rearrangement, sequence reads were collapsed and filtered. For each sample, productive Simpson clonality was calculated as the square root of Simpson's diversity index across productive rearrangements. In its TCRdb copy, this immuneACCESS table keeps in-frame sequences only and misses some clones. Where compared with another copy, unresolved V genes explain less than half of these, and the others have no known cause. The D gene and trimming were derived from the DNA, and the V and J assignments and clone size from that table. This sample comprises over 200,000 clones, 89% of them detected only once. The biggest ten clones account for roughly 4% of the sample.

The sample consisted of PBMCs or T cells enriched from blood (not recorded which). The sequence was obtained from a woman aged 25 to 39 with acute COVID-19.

The CDR3 here reads CASSSSGTGAGYGYTF. The bases read TGTGCCAGCAGTTCTTCCGGGACAGGGGCTGGCTATGGCTACACCTTC. This receptor chain uses TRBV6-5 and TRBJ1-2, with 10 bases matching TRBD1. The CDR3 runs 16 amino acids, cysteine and phenylalanine included. Only CDR3 DNA is held: 48 bases, read in frame from base 1. Trimmed from V: 4 bases; trimmed from J: 4 bases; junction bases lacking a gene match: 9. For CDR1 and CDR2, the germline V gene lists MNHEY and SVGAGI.